Listed below are T cell receptor beta chains from one sample, sequenced in a study of beta chain features in type 1 diabetes. TCRdb's copy holds only in-frame clones and misses some; the assay was immunoSEQ multiplex PCR. The data hold 900,000 or so clones, with 17% observed a single time. Sequencing was performed on naive CD4+ T cells from blood. The receptors originated from a woman between 18 and 29 years old in good health. Each CDR3 is given with its conserved first and last residue. A D gene is named only where the DNA matches it firmly. Part of the rows lack a size; the others show once, few, many or a class for expanded clones.

v_call: TRBV7-9
j_call: TRBJ2-7
d_call: TRBD1
clone_size: few
cdr3_aa: CASSWDRFYEQYF
cdr3_nt: TGTGCCAGCAGCTGGGACAGGTTCTACGAGCAGTACTTC

v_call: TRBV4-1
j_call: TRBJ2-1
d_call: TRBD1
clone_size: -
cdr3_aa: CASSQSPGQGFGNEQFF
cdr3_nt: TGCGCCAGCAGCCAAAGCCCGGGACAGGGGTTTGGCAATGAGCAGTTCTTC

v_call: TRBV23-1
j_call: TRBJ2-7
d_call: -
clone_size: many
cdr3_aa: CASSQLVSWIAEQYF
cdr3_nt: TGCGCCAGCAGTCAATTGGTCTCGTGGATCGCCGAGCAGTACTTC

v_call: TRBV27
j_call: TRBJ2-1
d_call: -
clone_size: few
cdr3_aa: CASSLTSGSLPRDEQFF
cdr3_nt: TGTGCCAGCAGTTTAACGTCCGGGAGCTTGCCCCGGGATGAGCAGTTCTTC

v_call: TRBV4-2
j_call: TRBJ2-2
d_call: -
clone_size: -
cdr3_aa: CASSQDTHRSNTGELFF
cdr3_nt: TGTGCCAGCAGCCAAGATACTCACAGGTCGAACACCGGGGAGCTGTTTTTT

v_call: TRBV11-3
j_call: TRBJ2-5
d_call: TRBD2
clone_size: -
cdr3_aa: CASRFTVAGGSQETQYF
cdr3_nt: TGTGCCAGCAGGTTTACGGTAGCGGGAGGGTCCCAAGAGACCCAGTACTTC

v_call: TRBV18
j_call: TRBJ2-5
d_call: -
clone_size: few
cdr3_aa: CASSLTQGQETQYF
cdr3_nt: TGTGCCAGCTCACTCACACAGGGCCAAGAGACCCAGTACTTC

v_call: TRBV18
j_call: TRBJ2-2
d_call: -
clone_size: -
cdr3_aa: CASSDPRAALTGELFF
cdr3_nt: TGTGCCAGCTCAGATCCGCGGGCAGCCTTAACCGGGGAGCTGTTTTTT

v_call: TRBV2
j_call: TRBJ2-1
d_call: TRBD2
clone_size: -
cdr3_aa: CASSVGLAVGNEQFF
cdr3_nt: TGTGCCAGCAGTGTGGGACTAGCGGTCGGCAATGAGCAGTTCTTC

v_call: TRBV5-1
j_call: TRBJ1-1
d_call: -
clone_size: -
cdr3_aa: CASSFTRQNTEAFF
cdr3_nt: TGCGCCAGCAGCTTTACCAGACAAAACACTGAAGCTTTCTTT

v_call: TRBV23-1
j_call: TRBJ1-5
d_call: TRBD1
clone_size: few
cdr3_aa: CARQGTHYGPYSNQPQHF
cdr3_nt: TGCGCCAGACAGGGGACGCACTATGGGCCTTATAGCAATCAGCCCCAGCATTTT

v_call: TRBV10-2
j_call: TRBJ2-7
d_call: -
clone_size: few
cdr3_aa: CASSDRDYEQYF
cdr3_nt: TGCGCCAGCAGTGACAGGGACTACGAGCAGTACTTC

v_call: TRBV7-6
j_call: TRBJ2-1
d_call: -
clone_size: once
cdr3_aa: CASSLGGGLSNEQFF
cdr3_nt: TGTGCCAGCAGCTTAGGGGGGGGGCTCAGCAATGAGCAGTTCTTC

v_call: TRBV9
j_call: TRBJ2-1
d_call: -
clone_size: -
cdr3_aa: CASSVAGVGNEQFF
cdr3_nt: TGTGCCAGCAGCGTAGCGGGAGTTGGCAATGAGCAGTTCTTC

v_call: TRBV7-9
j_call: TRBJ2-3
d_call: -
clone_size: few
cdr3_aa: CASSLDQGGTDTQYF
cdr3_nt: TGTGCCAGCAGCTTAGATCAAGGGGGAACAGATACGCAGTATTTT

v_call: TRBV6-1
j_call: TRBJ2-7
d_call: TRBD2
clone_size: few
cdr3_aa: CASKIAGGGYEQYF
cdr3_nt: TGTGCCAGCAAGATAGCGGGAGGGGGCTACGAGCAGTACTTC

v_call: TRBV7-3
j_call: TRBJ1-2
d_call: TRBD1
clone_size: -
cdr3_aa: CASSFPGTDLSGYTF
cdr3_nt: TGTGCCAGCAGCTTCCCCGGGACAGACCTATCTGGCTACACCTTC

v_call: TRBV7-2
j_call: TRBJ2-6
d_call: TRBD1
clone_size: few
cdr3_aa: CASSRQGSGANVLTF
cdr3_nt: TGTGCCAGCAGTCGACAGGGCTCTGGGGCCAACGTCCTGACTTTC

v_call: TRBV25-1
j_call: TRBJ2-1
d_call: -
clone_size: -
cdr3_aa: CASSDYGGNEQFF
cdr3_nt: TGTGCCAGCAGTGATTACGGGGGTAATGAGCAGTTCTTC

v_call: TRBV19
j_call: TRBJ2-1
d_call: -
clone_size: few
cdr3_aa: CASSIYNEQFF
cdr3_nt: TGTGCCAGTTCGATATACAATGAGCAGTTCTTC

v_call: TRBV6-5
j_call: TRBJ1-1
d_call: -
clone_size: -
cdr3_aa: CASSFGGNTEAFF
cdr3_nt: TGTGCCAGCAGTTTTGGGGGGAACACTGAAGCTTTCTTT

v_call: TRBV6-5
j_call: TRBJ2-7
d_call: -
clone_size: -
cdr3_aa: CASSYSIPGYEQYF
cdr3_nt: TGTGCCAGCAGTTACTCGATTCCGGGCTACGAGCAGTACTTC

v_call: TRBV2
j_call: TRBJ2-5
d_call: -
clone_size: -
cdr3_aa: CASSVGGGGETQYF
cdr3_nt: TGTGCCAGCAGTGTGGGGGGAGGAGGTGAGACCCAGTACTTC

v_call: TRBV28
j_call: TRBJ2-2
d_call: -
clone_size: -
cdr3_aa: CASSLYGLLGTGELFF
cdr3_nt: TGTGCCAGCAGTTTATACGGGCTTCTCGGAACCGGGGAGCTGTTTTTT

v_call: TRBV10-3
j_call: TRBJ2-4
d_call: -
clone_size: few
cdr3_aa: CAISEGHAKNIQYF
cdr3_nt: TGTGCCATCAGTGAGGGACATGCCAAAAACATTCAGTACTTC

v_call: TRBV18
j_call: TRBJ2-1
d_call: -
clone_size: -
cdr3_aa: CASSPFRDNYNEQFF
cdr3_nt: TGTGCCAGCTCACCATTCAGGGACAACTACAATGAGCAGTTCTTC

v_call: TRBV5-6
j_call: TRBJ2-5
d_call: -
clone_size: -
cdr3_aa: CASSLAQGKETQYF
cdr3_nt: TGTGCCAGCAGCTTGGCCCAGGGAAAGGAGACCCAGTACTTC

v_call: TRBV18
j_call: TRBJ1-2
d_call: -
clone_size: few
cdr3_aa: CASSPPARERIGYTF
cdr3_nt: TGTGCCAGCTCACCACCAGCCAGGGAGAGGATTGGCTACACCTTC

v_call: TRBV5-4
j_call: TRBJ2-6
d_call: TRBD2
clone_size: -
cdr3_aa: CASRGGGRSGANVLTF
cdr3_nt: TGTGCCAGCAGGGGCGGGGGTCGCTCTGGGGCCAACGTCCTGACTTTC

v_call: TRBV18
j_call: TRBJ2-2
d_call: -
clone_size: -
cdr3_aa: CASSPRQTNTGELFF
cdr3_nt: TGTGCCAGCTCACCAAGACAGACGAACACCGGGGAGCTGTTTTTT

v_call: TRBV18
j_call: TRBJ1-2
d_call: -
clone_size: -
cdr3_aa: CASSPQEQYGYTF
cdr3_nt: TGTGCCAGCTCACCGCAGGAGCAGTATGGCTACACCTTC

v_call: TRBV27
j_call: TRBJ2-3
d_call: -
clone_size: few
cdr3_aa: CASSFGGARTDTQYF
cdr3_nt: TGTGCCAGCAGTTTCGGGGGAGCCCGCACAGATACGCAGTATTTT

v_call: TRBV7-2
j_call: TRBJ2-7
d_call: TRBD1
clone_size: few
cdr3_aa: CASSLVASGGEQYF
cdr3_nt: TGTGCCAGCAGCTTAGTGGCGTCAGGGGGCGAGCAGTACTTC

v_call: TRBV27
j_call: TRBJ2-3
d_call: -
clone_size: -
cdr3_aa: CASSFRAAPGDTQYF
cdr3_nt: TGTGCCAGCAGTTTCCGGGCGGCACCTGGGGATACGCAGTATTTT

v_call: TRBV7-3
j_call: TRBJ2-1
d_call: -
clone_size: -
cdr3_aa: CASSLTASLNNEQFF
cdr3_nt: TGTGCCAGCAGCCTAACAGCTAGCTTAAACAATGAGCAGTTCTTC

v_call: TRBV5-1
j_call: TRBJ2-6
d_call: -
clone_size: -
cdr3_aa: CASSFAPLVYPGANVLTF
cdr3_nt: TGCGCCAGCAGCTTTGCACCCCTAGTTTATCCTGGGGCCAACGTCCTGACTTTC

v_call: TRBV4-3
j_call: TRBJ2-3
d_call: TRBD2
clone_size: -
cdr3_aa: CASSRVAGAPDTQYF
cdr3_nt: TGCGCCAGCAGCCGAGTCGCGGGAGCTCCAGATACGCAGTATTTT

v_call: TRBV5-1
j_call: TRBJ2-3
d_call: TRBD2
clone_size: -
cdr3_aa: CASSRPGLATDTQYF
cdr3_nt: TGCGCCAGCAGCCGTCCGGGACTAGCGACAGATACGCAGTATTTT

v_call: TRBV19
j_call: TRBJ2-2
d_call: -
clone_size: few
cdr3_aa: CASKEANTGELFF
cdr3_nt: TGTGCCAGTAAGGAGGCGAACACCGGGGAGCTGTTTTTT

v_call: TRBV28
j_call: TRBJ2-5
d_call: TRBD2
clone_size: -
cdr3_aa: CASSFTPGLERETQYF
cdr3_nt: TGTGCCAGCAGTTTTACTCCGGGACTAGAAAGGGAGACCCAGTACTTC

v_call: TRBV2
j_call: TRBJ2-1
d_call: -
clone_size: few
cdr3_aa: CAKGGTDYNEQFF
cdr3_nt: TGTGCCAAGGGGGGGACAGACTACAATGAGCAGTTCTTC

v_call: TRBV5-1
j_call: TRBJ1-1
d_call: -
clone_size: few
cdr3_aa: CASSLTGQSNTEAFF
cdr3_nt: TGCGCCAGCAGCTTGACCGGACAATCGAACACTGAAGCTTTCTTT

v_call: TRBV29-1
j_call: TRBJ2-7
d_call: TRBD1
clone_size: few
cdr3_aa: CSVAGTGQYEQYF
cdr3_nt: TGCAGCGTTGCCGGGACAGGGCAATACGAGCAGTACTTC

v_call: TRBV28
j_call: TRBJ2-7
d_call: TRBD2
clone_size: -
cdr3_aa: CATKTSGRDEQYF
cdr3_nt: TGTGCCACCAAGACTAGCGGGAGGGACGAGCAGTACTTC

v_call: TRBV7-9
j_call: TRBJ2-7
d_call: -
clone_size: few
cdr3_aa: CASSFRAGSSSYEQYF
cdr3_nt: TGTGCCAGCAGCTTTCGGGCGGGATCAAGCTCCTACGAGCAGTACTTC

v_call: TRBV25-1
j_call: TRBJ2-1
d_call: TRBD2
clone_size: -
cdr3_aa: CASRSSGSYNEQFF
cdr3_nt: TGTGCCAGCAGGAGTAGCGGGTCCTACAATGAGCAGTTCTTC

v_call: TRBV25-1
j_call: TRBJ2-3
d_call: TRBD2
clone_size: -
cdr3_aa: CASSARAGGTDTQYF
cdr3_nt: TGTGCCAGCAGTGCTCGAGCGGGAGGGACAGATACGCAGTATTTT

v_call: TRBV9
j_call: TRBJ2-7
d_call: TRBD1
clone_size: -
cdr3_aa: CASSAGTGGIHEQYF
cdr3_nt: TGTGCCAGCAGCGCAGGGACAGGGGGGATACACGAGCAGTACTTC

v_call: TRBV10-3
j_call: TRBJ2-1
d_call: -
clone_size: few
cdr3_aa: CAVHSGNYNEQFF
cdr3_nt: TGTGCCGTACATAGCGGAAACTACAATGAGCAGTTCTTC

v_call: TRBV10-1
j_call: TRBJ2-1
d_call: TRBD2
clone_size: -
cdr3_aa: CASSESAGGHNEQFF
cdr3_nt: TGCGCCAGCAGTGAATCAGCGGGGGGACACAATGAGCAGTTCTTC

v_call: TRBV10-2
j_call: TRBJ2-7
d_call: -
clone_size: -
cdr3_aa: CASSKSGSSYEQYF
cdr3_nt: TGCGCCAGCAGTAAGTCAGGGTCGTCCTACGAGCAGTACTTC

v_call: TRBV7-3
j_call: TRBJ2-6
d_call: -
clone_size: -
cdr3_aa: CASRYSGANVLTF
cdr3_nt: TGTGCCAGCAGGTACTCTGGGGCCAACGTCCTGACTTTC

v_call: TRBV27
j_call: TRBJ1-2
d_call: TRBD1
clone_size: -
cdr3_aa: CASSLTGAIYGYTF
cdr3_nt: TGTGCCAGCAGTTTAACAGGGGCTATCTATGGCTACACCTTC

v_call: TRBV7-3
j_call: TRBJ2-1
d_call: -
clone_size: -
cdr3_aa: CAISPHGGSNEQFF
cdr3_nt: TGTGCCATCAGCCCGCACGGGGGAAGCAATGAGCAGTTCTTC